This T cell receptor beta chain was identified during a study of blood T cell repertoires in COVID-19. Study-wide context: In each case, the material was cDNA or gDNA derived from T cells, B-cell-depleted T cells, or PBMCs.

The data were produced by immunoSEQ multiplex PCR, yet TCRdb's version contains in-frame clones alone and is incomplete. The sample comprises 99,000 or so clones, 86% of which are singletons, and around 13% rests with the top ten. Trimming took 4 bases from V and 5 from J; bases not matched to a gene: 10. CDR1 is SNHLY, CDR2 FYNNEI, per germline. CDR3 length equals 17 residues. The rearrangement joins TRBV2 to TRBJ2-2; 10 bases map to TRBD2. Sequenced: peripheral blood. This receptor was obtained from a woman aged 55 to 70 in a cohort sampled during active or convalescent COVID-19. The CDR3 DNA is TGTGCCAGCAGTGTTTTTAGCGGGGGGTTGGGAACCGGGGAGCTGTTTTTT. It is translated as CASSVFSGGLGTGELFF.